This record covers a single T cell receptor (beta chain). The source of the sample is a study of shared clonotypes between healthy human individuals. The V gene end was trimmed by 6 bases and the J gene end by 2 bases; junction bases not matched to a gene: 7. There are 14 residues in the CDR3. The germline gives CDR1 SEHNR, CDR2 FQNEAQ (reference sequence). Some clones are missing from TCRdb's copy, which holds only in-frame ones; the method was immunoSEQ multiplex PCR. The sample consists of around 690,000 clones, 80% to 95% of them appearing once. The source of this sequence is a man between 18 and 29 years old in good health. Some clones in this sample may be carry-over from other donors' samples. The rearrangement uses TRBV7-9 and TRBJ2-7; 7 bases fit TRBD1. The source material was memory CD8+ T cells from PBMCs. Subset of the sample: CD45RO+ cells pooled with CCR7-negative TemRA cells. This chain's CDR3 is CASSITGVPYEQYF. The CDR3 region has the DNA TGTGCCAGCAGTATAACAGGGGTCCCCTACGAGCAGTACTTC. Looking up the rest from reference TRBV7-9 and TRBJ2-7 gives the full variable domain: DTGVSQNPRHKITKRGQNVTFRCDPISEHNRLYWYRQTLGQGPEFLTYFQNEAQLEKSRLLSDRFSAERPKGSFSTLEIQRTEQGDSAMYLCASSITGVPYEQYFGPGTRLTVT.